Below are 4 T cell receptor beta chains sequenced from a single sample in a study of neurological immune-mediated disorders. TCRdb reanalysed the 5' RACE reads using MiXCR and keeps one entry per CDR3 protein. Of tens of thousands of distinct CDR3 sequences in the sample, around an eighth were seen once. The sequencing sample was made of PBMCs. The receptor source for this set is a woman in her fifties or sixties in good health.

This clonotype was counted between two and nine times. The chain carries TRBV28 and TRBJ1-1, with D maybe TRBD1 (6 bases). V lost 4 bases to trimming and J lost 3 bases, with 18 bases between them. CDR3 size: 16 residues. Germline V gene lookup returns CDR1 MDHEN and CDR2 SYDVKM. The CDR3 protein is CASSSAGAPLDTEAFF. The CDR3 region has the DNA TGTGCCAGCAGTTCCGCAGGGGCCCCGTTGGACACTGAAGCTTTCTTT.

This clonotype was detected many times. The genes are TRBV7-8 and TRBJ2-3; D is perhaps TRBD2 (5 bases). V gave up 2 bases and J gave up 5 bases, with 17 bases separating them. The CDR3 loop spans 16 amino acids. In germline, CDR1 is SGHVS, CDR2 FQNEAQ. This CDR3 is CASSLRSGSQVDTQYF. The CDR3 region has the DNA TGTGCCAGCAGCTTAAGGTCTGGGAGTCAGGTAGATACGCAGTATTTT.

This chain joins TRBV5-1 and TRBJ2-2, with D unresolved. Germline lookup yields CDR1 SGHRS and CDR2 YFSETQ. Trimming took off 3 bases at V and 3 bases at J, with 12 bases between the two ends. The CDR3 totals 15 residues. The CDR3 bases are TGCGCCAGCAGCTACGTGACTGCCGACACCGGGGAGCTGTTTTTT. Its protein product is CASSYVTADTGELFF.

This clonotype was detected many times. This chain connects TRBV20-1 to TRBJ2-3; 11 positions match TRBD2. V was pared by 8 bases and J by 4 bases, with 11 bases of the junction left unmatched. The CDR3 consists of 15 residues. CDR1 is DFQATT, CDR2 SNEGSKA, per germline (reference sequence). DNA of the CDR3: TGCAGTAGCTTTACTAGCGGGAGTTTGGCAGATACGCAGTATTTT. Its protein product is CSSFTSGSLADTQYF.